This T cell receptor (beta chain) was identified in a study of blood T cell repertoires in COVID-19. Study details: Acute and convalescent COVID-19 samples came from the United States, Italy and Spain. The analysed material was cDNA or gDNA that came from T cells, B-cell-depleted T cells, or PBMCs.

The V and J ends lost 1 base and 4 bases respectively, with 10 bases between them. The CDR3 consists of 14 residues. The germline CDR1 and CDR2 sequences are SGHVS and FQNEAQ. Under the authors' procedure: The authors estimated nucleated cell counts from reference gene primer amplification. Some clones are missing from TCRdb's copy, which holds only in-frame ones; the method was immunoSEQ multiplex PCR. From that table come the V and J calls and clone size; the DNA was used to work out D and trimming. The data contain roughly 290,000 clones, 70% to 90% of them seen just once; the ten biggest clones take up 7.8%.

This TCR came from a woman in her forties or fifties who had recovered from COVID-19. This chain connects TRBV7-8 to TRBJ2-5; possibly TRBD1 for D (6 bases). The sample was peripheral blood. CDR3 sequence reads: CASSLEQGGETQYF. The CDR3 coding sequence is TGTGCCAGCAGCTTAGAACAGGGCGGAGAGACCCAGTACTTC. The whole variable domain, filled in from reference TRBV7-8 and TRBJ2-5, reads GAGVSQSPRYKVAKRGQDVALRCDPISGHVSLFWYQQALGQGPEFLTYFQNEAQLDKSGLPSDRFFAERPEGSVSTLKIQRTQQEDSAVYLCASSLEQGGETQYFGPGTRLLVL.